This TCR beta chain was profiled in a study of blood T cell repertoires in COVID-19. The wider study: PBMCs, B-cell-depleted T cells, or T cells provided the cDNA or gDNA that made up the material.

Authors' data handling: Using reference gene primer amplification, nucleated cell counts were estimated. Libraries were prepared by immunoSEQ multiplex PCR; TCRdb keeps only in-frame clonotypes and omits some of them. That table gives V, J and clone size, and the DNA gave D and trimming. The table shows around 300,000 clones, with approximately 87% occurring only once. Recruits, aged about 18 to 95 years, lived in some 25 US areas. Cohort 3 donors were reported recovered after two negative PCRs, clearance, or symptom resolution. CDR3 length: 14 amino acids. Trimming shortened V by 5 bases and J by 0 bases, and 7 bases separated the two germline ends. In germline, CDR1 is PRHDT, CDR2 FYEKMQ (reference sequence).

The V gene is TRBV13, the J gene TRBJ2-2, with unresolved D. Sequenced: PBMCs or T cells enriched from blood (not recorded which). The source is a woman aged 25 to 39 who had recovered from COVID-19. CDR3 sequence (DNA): TGTGCCAGCAGCACTACATCGAACACCGGGGAGCTGTTTTTT. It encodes CASSTTSNTGELFF.